The rows below give T cell receptor beta chains drawn from one sample of a study of T cell responses to AZD1222 COVID-19 vaccine. Using immunoSEQ multiplex PCR, the repertoire was profiled, and TCRdb retains in-frame clones only, with some absent. The repertoire holds some 100,000 clones, just over 85% seen once, with about 16% in the top ten. Sample: peripheral blood, taken 28 days after the second AZD1222 dose. All receptors come from an adult who received the AZD1222 COVID-19 vaccine. CDR3s include the opening cysteine and the closing phenylalanine or tryptophan. A D gene is named only where the DNA matches it firmly. Size is omitted from some rows. Given values are once, few, many or a class for expanded clones.

TRBJ2-4,TRBD2,TRBV10-2,.,CASSSGTGAKNIQYF,TGCGCCAGCAGTAGCGGGACGGGGGCCAAAAACATTCAGTACTTC
TRBJ2-3,.,TRBV9,.,CASSVASGQHTQYF,TGTGCCAGCAGCGTAGCCTCCGGGCAACATACGCAGTATTTT
TRBJ1-1,.,TRBV19,once,CASSITQENTEAFF,TGTGCCAGTAGTATAACCCAGGAGAACACTGAAGCTTTCTTT
TRBJ2-7,.,TRBV6-5,.,CASSRNLGYEQYF,TGTGCCAGCAGCCGTAATTTGGGGTACGAGCAGTACTTC
TRBJ2-3,.,TRBV4-3,.,CASSQGLTTSRDTQYF,TGCGCCAGCAGCCAAGGACTAACAACTTCGAGGGATACGCAGTATTTT
TRBJ1-2,.,TRBV2,once,CASRGDGNFDGYTF,TGTGCCAGCAGAGGGGACGGAAACTTTGATGGCTACACCTTC
TRBJ2-5,TRBD2,TRBV5-1,.,CASTSVGGYQETQYF,TGCGCCAGCACCTCGGTCGGGGGGTACCAAGAGACCCAGTACTTC
TRBJ1-1,.,TRBV2,.,CASINGRDQNTEAFF,TGTGCCAGCATTAACGGACGGGACCAGAACACTGAAGCTTTCTTT
TRBJ2-7,.,TRBV6-2/TRBV6-3,.,CASSYSGVPYEQYF,TGTGCCAGCAGTTATTCAGGGGTTCCCTACGAGCAGTACTTC
TRBJ1-6,TRBD1,TRBV4-1,.,CASSQERDRADSPLHF,TGCGCCAGCAGCCAAGAAAGGGACAGGGCTGATTCACCCCTCCACTTT
TRBJ2-7,.,TRBV2,.,CASGGRGHEQYF,TGTGCCAGCGGGGGCAGGGGCCACGAGCAGTACTTC
TRBJ2-1,.,TRBV21-1,.,CASSTKGPGPKLNEQFF,TGTGCCAGCAGCACGAAAGGCCCGGGACCGAAGCTGAATGAGCAGTTCTTC
TRBJ1-5,TRBD1,TRBV19,.,CASSIFDRGGDQPQHF,TGTGCCAGTAGTATTTTCGACAGGGGTGGGGATCAGCCCCAGCATTTT
TRBJ2-7,.,TRBV30,.,CAWSVLTRGWYEQYF,TGTGCCTGGAGTGTATTGACTCGGGGCTGGTACGAGCAGTACTTC
TRBJ1-2,.,TRBV25-1,.,CASSEFRGPDGYTF,TGTGCCAGCAGTGAATTTCGGGGACCCGATGGCTACACCTTC
TRBJ1-1,.,TRBV19,.,CASSTSGREAFF,TGTGCCAGTAGTACCTCCGGGAGGGAAGCTTTCTTT
TRBJ1-1,.,TRBV3-1/TRBV3-2,few,CASSPPDSEAFF,TGTGCCAGCAGCCCCCCAGACAGTGAAGCTTTCTTT
TRBJ2-7,TRBD2,TRBV27,.,CASSLSAGGGYEQYF,TGTGCCAGCAGTTTATCAGCGGGGGGCGGATACGAGCAGTACTTC
TRBJ2-1,TRBD2,TRBV7-3,few,CASSLSGGIYNEQFF,TGTGCCAGCAGCTTAAGCGGGGGGATCTACAATGAGCAGTTCTTC
TRBJ1-2,.,TRBV5-5,.,CASSETFYGYTF,TGTGCCAGCTCGGAGACTTTCTATGGCTACACCTTC
TRBJ1-1,.,TRBV5-1,.,CASSNHSTRDTEAFF,TGCGCCAGCAGCAACCACTCAACTCGGGACACTGAAGCTTTCTTT
TRBJ1-5,.,TRBV7-8,.,CASSFGYSNQPQHF,TGTGCCAGCAGCTTCGGGTATAGCAATCAGCCCCAGCATTTT
TRBJ1-6,.,TRBV4-2,.,CASSQDPQVNSPLHF,TGTGCCAGCAGCCAAGACCCGCAGGTAAATTCACCCCTCCACTTT
TRBJ2-3,.,TRBV27,.,CASKPRSTDTQYF,TGTGCCAGCAAACCCCGTTCTACAGATACGCAGTATTTT
TRBJ2-1,TRBD2,TRBV27,.,CASSTSVTSGGIYNEQFF,TGTGCCAGCAGTACATCAGTGACTAGCGGGGGGATATACAATGAGCAGTTCTTC
TRBJ1-4,.,TRBV7-9,.,CASSPGHINEKLFF,TGTGCCAGCAGCCCGGGACACATTAATGAAAAACTGTTTTTT
TRBJ1-4,.,TRBV5-8,.,CASSLAQGDEKLFF,TGTGCCAGCAGCTTGGCACAGGGTGACGAAAAACTGTTTTTT
TRBJ1-3,TRBD1,TRBV10-3,.,CAISSQTGVGHTIYF,TGTGCCATCAGTTCCCAGACAGGGGTGGGACACACCATATATTTT
TRBJ2-1,.,TRBV6-1,once,CASSDNTPGQFF,TGTGCCAGCAGTGACAACACCCCCGGGCAGTTCTTC
TRBJ2-3,.,TRBV3-1/TRBV3-2,.,CASSAPGTADTQYF,TGTGCCAGCAGCGCCCCGGGGACTGCGGATACGCAGTATTTT
TRBJ2-7,.,TRBV21-1,.,CASSKVLGGRYEQYF,TGTGCCAGCAGCAAAGTCTTAGGGGGCAGGTACGAGCAGTACTTC
TRBJ2-7,TRBD2,TRBV7-9,once,CASREGTSGAEQYF,TGTGCCAGCAGGGAGGGGACTAGCGGGGCGGAGCAGTACTTC
TRBJ2-4,.,TRBV27,.,CASSPMPFPGRAQNIQYF,TGTGCCAGCAGTCCGATGCCATTCCCTGGCCGGGCCCAAAACATTCAGTACTTC
TRBJ2-6,.,TRBV30,.,CAWDTGPGANVLTF,TGTGCCTGGGATACGGGTCCTGGGGCCAACGTCCTGACTTTC
TRBJ1-1,.,TRBV5-5,.,CASSLFVDTEAFF,TGTGCCAGCAGCTTGTTCGTGGACACTGAAGCTTTCTTT
TRBJ2-1,TRBD1,TRBV28,.,CASSPFDRGLSYNEQFF,TGTGCCAGCAGCCCATTCGACAGGGGGCTGTCCTACAATGAGCAGTTCTTC
TRBJ2-1,TRBD1,TRBV7-9,.,CASYSGTGDNEQFF,TGTGCCAGCTACTCTGGGACAGGGGACAATGAGCAGTTCTTC
TRBJ2-5,.,TRBV20-1,.,CSALLKETQYF,TGCAGTGCGCTCCTAAAGGAGACCCAGTACTTC
TRBJ2-3,.,TRBV7-8,.,CASSTVRWGASTDTQYF,TGTGCCAGCAGCACCGTAAGGTGGGGGGCTAGCACAGATACGCAGTATTTT
TRBJ1-3,TRBD1,TRBV9,few,CASSPRTGGGGNTIYF,TGTGCCAGCAGCCCCAGGACAGGGGGCGGAGGAAACACCATATATTTT
TRBJ2-7,.,TRBV6-2/TRBV6-3,.,CASSYSNRDVSSYEQYF,TGTGCCAGCAGTTACTCTAACCGGGACGTCAGCTCCTACGAGCAGTACTTC
TRBJ1-4,.,TRBV6-6,.,CASSPTENEKLFF,TGTGCCAGCAGTCCGACGGAGAATGAAAAACTGTTTTTT
TRBJ2-1,TRBD2,TRBV7-3,.,CASRSSGRGEQFF,TGTGCCAGCAGGTCTAGCGGGAGAGGTGAGCAGTTCTTC
TRBJ2-2,.,TRBV10-3,once,CAITQGGAGELFF,TGTGCCATCACCCAAGGAGGGGCCGGGGAGCTGTTTTTT
TRBJ2-3,.,TRBV7-2,once,CASSLGGVFIDTQYF,TGTGCCAGCAGCTTAGGGGGGGTGTTCATAGATACGCAGTATTTT
TRBJ1-2,TRBD1,TRBV18,.,CASSPTGVDYGYTF,TGTGCCAGCTCACCCACAGGGGTGGACTATGGCTACACCTTC
TRBJ2-1,TRBD2,TRBV5-1,.,CASSWGLAIHNEQFF,TGCGCCAGCAGCTGGGGACTAGCTATCCACAATGAGCAGTTCTTC
TRBJ1-2,TRBD1,TRBV27,.,CASSSAGTGGALGSGYTF,TGTGCCAGCAGTTCCGCCGGTACAGGGGGCGCCTTGGGTTCCGGCTACACCTTC
TRBJ2-7,TRBD2,TRBV3-1/TRBV3-2,.,CASSQEGGARLAGNYEQYF,TGTGCCAGCAGCCAAGAAGGGGGGGCTCGGCTAGCGGGGAACTACGAGCAGTACTTC
TRBJ2-7,.,TRBV18,once,CATSGALYYEQYF,TGTGCCACCTCCGGGGCACTATACTACGAGCAGTACTTC